Listed here is a single T cell receptor beta chain. The data were obtained in a study of blood T cell repertoires in COVID-19. Seattle patients were enrolled during active infection and followed longitudinally. The CDR3 is 13 amino acids. J lost 8 bases, V lost 8 bases, and 10 bases had no gene match. Germline CDR1 is MNHEY and CDR2 is SVGAGI. Original data processing: Nucleated cell counts were estimated from reference gene primer amplification. The assay was immunoSEQ multiplex PCR, and TCRdb's table has in-frame clones only and misses some. The DNA gave D and trimming, while V, J and clone size come from that table. The table shows over 150,000 clones, with approximately 80% occurring only once.

The sample taken for sequencing was peripheral blood. This TCR derives from a woman aged 55 to 70 with COVID-19, enrolled during active disease. This rearrangement joins TRBV6-5 to TRBJ1-1; the match to TRBD1 covers 8 bases. CDR3 protein: CASRRTGIEEAFF. CDR3 DNA sequence: TGTGCCAGCCGGCGGACAGGGATTGAGGAAGCTTTCTTT.